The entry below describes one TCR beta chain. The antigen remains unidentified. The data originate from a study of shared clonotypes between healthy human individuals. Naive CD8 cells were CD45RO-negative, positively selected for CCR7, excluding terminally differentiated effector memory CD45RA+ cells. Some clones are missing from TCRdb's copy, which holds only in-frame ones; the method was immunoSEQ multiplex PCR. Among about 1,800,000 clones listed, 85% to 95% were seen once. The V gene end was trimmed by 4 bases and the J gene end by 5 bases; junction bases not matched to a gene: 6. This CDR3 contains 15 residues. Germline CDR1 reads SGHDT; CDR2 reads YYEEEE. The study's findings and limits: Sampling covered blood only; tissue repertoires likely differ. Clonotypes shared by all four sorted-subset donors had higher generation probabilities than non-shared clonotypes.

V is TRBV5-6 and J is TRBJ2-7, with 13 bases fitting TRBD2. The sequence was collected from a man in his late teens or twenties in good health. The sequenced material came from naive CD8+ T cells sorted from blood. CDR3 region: CASSGGLAGRNEQYF. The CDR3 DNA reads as TGTGCCAGCAGCGGGGGACTAGCGGGAAGGAACGAGCAGTACTTC.